What follows describes a single T cell receptor beta chain. The antigen remains unidentified. Germline lookup yields CDR1 SEHNR and CDR2 FQNEAQ (reference sequence). With V trimmed by 3 bases and J by 10 bases, 8 bases remained unmatched. The CDR3 totals 16 residues. This entry is derived from a study of blood T cells in healthy people across ages. General study points: As naive T cell percentage varied, TCR beta diversity correlated strongly with it.

A second roughly 6 to 12 cycle PCR used barcoded and J-beta primers. TCRdb used MiXCR to reprocess the 5' RACE reads, holding one entry per CDR3 protein. Here the sample spans 600,000 to 1,000,000 distinct CDR3 sequences, 55% to 70% being singletons. Donors were systemically healthy Caucasian individuals from Russia aged 6 to 90 years. Investigators took ten milliliters of peripheral blood from every donor. Each sample yielded at least 5.5 micrograms of PBMC total RNA. The receptor was isolated from a man in his thirties or forties in good health. Sequenced material: blood. The chain joins TRBV7-9 to TRBJ2-1; 14 bases agree with TRBD2. As DNA, the CDR3 is TGTGCCAGCAGCTTCGGGACTAGCGGGAGTTTTGGGGAGCAGTTCTTC. Its translation is CASSFGTSGSFGEQFF.